This T cell receptor (beta chain) was profiled in a study of cytomegalovirus exposure and HLA in healthy donors. As for the study in general: The roughly 120 validation repertoires, a later analysis reported, used the same platform as the approximately 700 first-cohort repertoires. General study findings and limits: First-cohort TCR clusters tended to co-occur in the roughly 120 validation repertoires, a later analysis found. Reports showed the classifier diagnosing cytomegalovirus status with high specificity and sensitivity.

Method: immunoSEQ multiplex PCR; TCRdb's copy keeps in-frame clones and lacks some. The table has around 300,000 clones, 88% seen once. The CDR3 extends over 10 amino acids. From germline, CDR1 is MNHEY and CDR2 SVGAGI. Trimming took 6 bases from V and 12 from J, leaving 9 bases between them. The donors were members of the validation cohort comprising approximately 120 subjects, separate from the roughly 700-subject first cohort. As to this clone: The antigen is undetermined.

The TCR sequence derives from a man aged 25-45 years in good health and CMV-seronegative. The chain recombines TRBV6-5 with TRBJ2-1; D possibly corresponds to TRBD1 (6 bases). The specimen was PBMCs. Here the CDR3 reads CASSSQGQFF. The DNA for the CDR3 is TGTGCCAGCAGCTCACAGGGGCAGTTCTTC.